The 16 T cell receptor beta chains below come from one sample, sequenced in a study of OX40 agonist ivuxolimab in advanced cancers. The assay was immunoSEQ multiplex PCR, and TCRdb's table has in-frame clones only and misses some. Here the sample spans about 66,000 clones, about nine tenths being singletons. Sequencing was performed on CD4+ or CD8+ T cells sorted from blood, taken in a trial of the OX40 agonist ivuxolimab. These receptors were taken from an adult with an advanced solid tumor such as melanoma, head and neck, liver or kidney cancer.

The V gene is TRBV5-4, the J gene TRBJ1-3; 9 positions match TRBD1. Germline loops: CDR1 SGHNT, CDR2 YYREEE (reference sequence). This CDR3 comprises 15 residues. V trimming: 3 bases; J trimming: 7 bases; junction bases outside the gene matches: 8. The CDR3 DNA sequence: TGTGCCAGCAGCTCAAGGACAGGGGCCGGGAACACCATATATTTT. This sequence encodes CASSSRTGAGNTIYF.

V usage is TRBV6-5 and J usage is TRBJ2-5, with TRBD2 matching 9 bases. CDR3 size: 15 residues. The V segment lost 5 bases and the J segment 4 bases; nucleotides outside the gene matches: 8. Germline-derived CDR1 and CDR2 are MNHEY and SVGAGI. The DNA for the CDR3 is TGTGCCAGCAGTCCGCAGGGACTAGCCGGAGAGACCCAGTACTTC. Its translation: CASSPQGLAGETQYF.

The rearrangement joins TRBV9 to TRBJ2-7; D may be TRBD2 (6 bases). CDR3 length equals 16 residues. Between the trimmed V and J ends, which lost 2 bases and 2 bases, there was a span of 17 bases. Germline V gene lookup returns CDR1 SGDLS and CDR2 YYNGEE. The CDR3 reads CASSVSGTPLTYEQYF. The CDR3 DNA sequence: TGTGCCAGCAGCGTGTCCGGGACTCCGCTGACCTACGAGCAGTACTTC. The full variable domain, rest sourced from reference TRBV9 and TRBJ2-7, is DSGVTQTPKHLITATGQRVTLRCSPRSGDLSVYWYQQSLDQGLQFLIQYYNGEERAKGNILERFSAQQFPDLHSELNLSSLELGDSALYFCASSVSGTPLTYEQYFGPGTRLTVT.

The chain employs TRBV6-5 and TRBJ1-1; no clear D. Germline V gene data show CDR1 as MNHEY and CDR2 as SVGAGI. This CDR3 region has 13 residues. V lost 2 bases, J lost 2 bases, and 6 bases lay in between. CDR3 region: CASSYAPNTEAFF. CDR3 in DNA: TGTGCCAGCAGTTACGCGCCTAACACTGAAGCTTTCTTT.

The V gene is TRBV21-1, the J gene TRBJ1-5; TRBD1 is the table's D call, not checked against the DNA. TRBV21-1 is a known pseudogene. The CDR3 is 18 residues long. The CDR3 is CASSKNQTGWAIGQPQHF. The CDR3 DNA reads TGTGCCAGCAGCAAAAACCAAACAGGATGGGCGATCGGACAGCCCCAGCATTTT.

V usage is TRBV7-8 and J usage is TRBJ2-5; no clear D gene. The CDR3 consists of 14 residues. The ends were cut back, 4 bases at V and 3 bases at J, with 12 bases in the middle. The germline V gene encodes CDR1 SGHVS and CDR2 FQNEAQ. The CDR3 here is CASSSPDLEETQYF. CDR3 sequence (DNA): TGTGCCAGCAGCTCTCCGGACCTAGAAGAGACCCAGTACTTC.

The chain links TRBV28 to TRBJ2-2; 8 nucleotides align to TRBD2. The germline V gene has CDR1 MDHEN and CDR2 SYDVKM. CDR3 size: 15 residues. V lost 2 bases and J lost 4; bases outside the gene matches: 3. Here the CDR3 reads CASSLKRELTGELFF. Written as DNA, the CDR3 is TGTGCCAGCAGTTTAAAGCGGGAGCTCACCGGGGAGCTGTTTTTT.

The chain links TRBV28 to TRBJ1-2, with no clear D. The V gene's germline CDR1 is MDHEN and CDR2 SYDVKM. The CDR3 has 13 amino acids. Trimming took 2 bases from V and 4 from J, leaving 8 bases between them. In DNA, the CDR3 is TGTGCCAGCAGTTTAGCAGACTTCTATGGCTACACCTTC. Translated: CASSLADFYGYTF.

This chain connects TRBV30 to TRBJ2-5; tentative D call: TRBD2 (5 bases). The V gene lost 0 bases and the J gene lost 5 bases, with 10 bases spanning the gap. The CDR3 covers 13 residues. The germline CDR1 and CDR2 sequences are GTSNPN and SVGIG (reference sequence). This CDR3 is CAWSVGVRETQYF. The CDR3 nucleotides read TGTGCCTGGAGTGTCGGGGTGCGGGAGACCCAGTACTTC. The entire variable domain, with the rest obtained from reference TRBV30 and TRBJ2-5, is as follows: SQTIHQWPATLVQPVGSPLSLECTVEGTSNPNLYWYRQAAGRGLQLLFYSVGIGQISSEVPQNLSASRPQDRQFILSSKKLLLSDSGFYLCAWSVGVRETQYFGPGTRLLVL.

The chain uses TRBV7-9 and TRBJ1-1; TRBD1 is a possible D gene (6 bases). The CDR3 runs to 13 residues. Trimming stripped 5 bases from V and 2 bases from J, with 9 bases between. Germline values: CDR1 SEHNR, CDR2 FQNEAQ (reference sequence). This CDR3 reads CASSRGQNTEAFF. The CDR3, as DNA: TGTGCCAGCAGCCGGGGACAAAACACTGAAGCTTTCTTT.

V and J are TRBV6-6 and TRBJ2-7, with 8 bases aligning to TRBD1. Trimming removed 2 bases from V and 0 bases from J; junction bases left unmatched: 3. This CDR3 comprises 15 residues. Germline-derived CDR1 and CDR2 are MNHNY and SVGAGI (reference sequence). This chain's CDR3 is CASSYEQGASYEQYF. CDR3 nucleotide sequence: TGTGCCAGCAGTTACGAGCAGGGGGCCTCCTACGAGCAGTACTTC.

The chain is built from TRBV7-9 and TRBJ2-1; TRBD2 matches at 8 bases. Losses at the gene ends were 1 base for V and 7 bases for J; bases not matched to a gene: 12. The CDR3 spans 17 residues. Germline V gene lookup returns CDR1 SEHNR and CDR2 FQNEAQ (reference sequence). For the CDR3, the DNA is TGTGCCAGCAGCTTAGATTTTGGGACTAGAGGGAATAATGAGCAGTTCTTC. Protein sequence: CASSLDFGTRGNNEQFF.

V gene TRBV27 combines with J gene TRBJ2-1; weak D call: TRBD1 (6 bases). Trimming took off 0 bases at V and 2 bases at J, with 8 bases between the two ends. The germline V gene encodes CDR1 MNHEY and CDR2 SMNVEV (reference sequence). This CDR3 is built from 15 residues. The CDR3 region is CASSLSGGAYNEQFF. The CDR3 DNA sequence: TGTGCCAGCAGTTTATCTGGGGGCGCCTACAATGAGCAGTTCTTC.

V usage is TRBV6-1 and J usage is TRBJ2-7; the match to TRBD1 covers 7 bases. The CDR3 has 14 amino acids. Per germline, CDR1 MNHNS and CDR2 SASEGT. Trimming took 6 bases from V and 1 from J; bases not matched to a gene: 6. In DNA form, the CDR3 reads TGTGCCAGCAGCGTACAGGGGCTTTCCTACGAGCAGTACTTC. Residues: CASSVQGLSYEQYF.

V usage is TRBV5-1 and J usage is TRBJ2-5; D assignment may be TRBD1 or TRBD2 (5 bases each). This CDR3 comprises 16 residues. CDR1 SGHRS and CDR2 YFSETQ come from the germline V gene. V was cut by 1 base and J by 0 bases, with 13 bases left in between. The CDR3 region is CASSLQPGTDQETQYF. The CDR3 DNA sequence: TGCGCCAGCAGCTTGCAACCTGGGACGGACCAAGAGACCCAGTACTTC.

The chain links TRBV30 to TRBJ2-1, with D perhaps matching TRBD1 or TRBD2 (5 bases each). Germline values: CDR1 GTSNPN, CDR2 SVGIG (reference sequence). Trimming pared 4 bases from V and 10 bases from J, leaving 17 bases between. This CDR3 has 13 amino acids. Written as DNA, the CDR3 is TGTGCCTGGATGTCGGGGCCCTTACGCGAGCAGTTCTTC. Encoded protein: CAWMSGPLREQFF.